The 9 T cell receptor beta chains presented below share a single source sample, sequenced in a study of T cells in Graves' hyperthyroidism and ophthalmopathy. Amplification of TCR beta CDR3 regions was performed using RNA transcripts as template. TCR CDR3 underwent first-round RT-PCR with the HTBI primer set. TCRdb re-called the multiplex PCR reads with MiXCR, one entry per CDR3 protein. The sample holds about 290,000 distinct CDR3 sequences, approximately 14% seen once. What was sequenced was blood. These receptor sequences come from a woman between 35 and 50 years old with Graves' hyperthyroidism.

This clonotype was counted at least ten times. This chain joins TRBV10-3 and TRBJ1-1, with D unclear. Germline CDR1 and CDR2: ENHRY and SYGVKD. Trimming removed 3 bases from V and 5 bases from J, with 10 bases in between. This CDR3 spans 13 amino acids. Written as DNA, the CDR3 is TGTGCCATCAGTGAACCTCAAGGGACTGAAGCTTTCTTT. Translation: CAISEPQGTEAFF.

This clonotype has only a few counts. The J gene is TRBJ2-1, the V gene TRBV19; TRBD1 matches 8 bases. From germline, CDR1 is LNHDA and CDR2 SQIVND (reference sequence). The CDR3 runs to 13 residues. J gave up 11 bases and V 4 bases, and 7 bases lay outside the gene matches. The CDR3 sequence: CASSSLDRAQQFF. The CDR3 region has the DNA TGTGCCAGTAGTAGCCTGGACAGGGCTCAGCAGTTCTTC. The full variable domain, with the rest looked up from reference TRBV19 and TRBJ2-1, is DGGITQSPKYLFRKEGQNVTLSCEQNLNHDAMYWYRQDPGQGLRLIYYSQIVNDFQKGDIAEGYSVSREKKESFPLTVTSAQKNPTAFYLCASSSLDRAQQFFGPGTRLTVL.

This clonotype was seen repeatedly, ten times or more. The chain has TRBV2 and TRBJ1-2; maybe TRBD1 (6 bases). Per the germline V gene, CDR1 is SNHLY and CDR2 is FYNNEI. This CDR3 spans 14 amino acids. V was cut by 6 bases and J by 8 bases, with 19 bases left in between. CDR3: CASSESEGVRGYTF. CDR3 nucleotide sequence: TGTGCCAGCAGCGAGTCGGAGGGGGTACGGGGCTACACCTTC.

This clonotype was counted at least ten times. This chain links TRBV6-6 with TRBJ1-2, with D hard to call. V was pared by 2 bases and J by 6 bases, with 7 bases between. This CDR3 has 12 amino acids. Germline CDR1 reads MNHNY; CDR2 reads SVGAGI (reference sequence). As DNA, the CDR3 is TGTGCCAGCAGTTACAATGGGGATGGCTACACCTTC. It translates to CASSYNGDGYTF.

This clonotype was observed at least ten times. The chain combines TRBV10-3 with TRBJ1-1, with D possibly matching TRBD1 (6 bases). V was pared by 3 bases and J by 1 base, with 9 bases between. The CDR3 has 14 amino acids. CDR1 and CDR2 (germline): ENHRY, SYGVKD. The CDR3: CAISDRTANTEAFF. The CDR3 DNA reads TGTGCCATCAGTGATAGGACAGCGAACACTGAAGCTTTCTTT.

This chain links TRBV4-2 with TRBJ1-2; 7 bases map to TRBD1. The V segment lost 4 bases and the J segment 5 bases; nucleotides outside the gene matches: 16. The CDR3 consists of 17 residues. Germline loops: CDR1 LGHNA, CDR2 YNFKEQ. The CDR3, as DNA: TGTGCCAGCAGCCCCGGGGGAGGGGGCGGAAGATCTTATGGCTACACCTTC. Translating it yields CASSPGGGGGRSYGYTF.

This rearrangement joins TRBV28 to TRBJ2-2, with D unresolved. This CDR3 is built from 18 residues. V gave up 3 bases and J gave up 1 base, with 18 bases separating them. Germline CDR1 reads MDHEN; CDR2 reads SYDVKM. CDR3: CASSFWVGVGGNTGELFF. The CDR3, as DNA: TGTGCCAGCAGTTTTTGGGTCGGAGTTGGCGGGAACACCGGGGAGCTGTTTTTT.

This clonotype turned up a few times. This chain joins TRBV3-1 and TRBJ1-4; maybe TRBD1 (5 bases). Germline-derived CDR1 and CDR2 are LGHDT and YNNKEL (reference sequence). V was pared by 0 bases and J by 7 bases, with 15 bases between. The CDR3 is made up of 16 amino acids. The CDR3 is CASSQDPGEYGEKLFF. Here the CDR3 DNA reads TGTGCCAGCAGCCAAGATCCGGGGGAGTACGGTGAAAAACTGTTTTTT.

This clonotype was detected a few times. The CDR3 sequence is CASSGSWGLSSGNTIYF. The CDR3 nucleotides are TGTGCCAGCAGTGGTTCATGGGGACTGAGCTCTGGAAACACCATATATTTT. The J gene is TRBJ1-3, the V gene TRBV2; D is possibly TRBD1 (5 bases). This CDR3 is 17 amino acids long. Trimming took 4 bases from V and 0 from J, leaving 16 bases between them. Germline assignment: CDR1 SNHLY and CDR2 FYNNEI.